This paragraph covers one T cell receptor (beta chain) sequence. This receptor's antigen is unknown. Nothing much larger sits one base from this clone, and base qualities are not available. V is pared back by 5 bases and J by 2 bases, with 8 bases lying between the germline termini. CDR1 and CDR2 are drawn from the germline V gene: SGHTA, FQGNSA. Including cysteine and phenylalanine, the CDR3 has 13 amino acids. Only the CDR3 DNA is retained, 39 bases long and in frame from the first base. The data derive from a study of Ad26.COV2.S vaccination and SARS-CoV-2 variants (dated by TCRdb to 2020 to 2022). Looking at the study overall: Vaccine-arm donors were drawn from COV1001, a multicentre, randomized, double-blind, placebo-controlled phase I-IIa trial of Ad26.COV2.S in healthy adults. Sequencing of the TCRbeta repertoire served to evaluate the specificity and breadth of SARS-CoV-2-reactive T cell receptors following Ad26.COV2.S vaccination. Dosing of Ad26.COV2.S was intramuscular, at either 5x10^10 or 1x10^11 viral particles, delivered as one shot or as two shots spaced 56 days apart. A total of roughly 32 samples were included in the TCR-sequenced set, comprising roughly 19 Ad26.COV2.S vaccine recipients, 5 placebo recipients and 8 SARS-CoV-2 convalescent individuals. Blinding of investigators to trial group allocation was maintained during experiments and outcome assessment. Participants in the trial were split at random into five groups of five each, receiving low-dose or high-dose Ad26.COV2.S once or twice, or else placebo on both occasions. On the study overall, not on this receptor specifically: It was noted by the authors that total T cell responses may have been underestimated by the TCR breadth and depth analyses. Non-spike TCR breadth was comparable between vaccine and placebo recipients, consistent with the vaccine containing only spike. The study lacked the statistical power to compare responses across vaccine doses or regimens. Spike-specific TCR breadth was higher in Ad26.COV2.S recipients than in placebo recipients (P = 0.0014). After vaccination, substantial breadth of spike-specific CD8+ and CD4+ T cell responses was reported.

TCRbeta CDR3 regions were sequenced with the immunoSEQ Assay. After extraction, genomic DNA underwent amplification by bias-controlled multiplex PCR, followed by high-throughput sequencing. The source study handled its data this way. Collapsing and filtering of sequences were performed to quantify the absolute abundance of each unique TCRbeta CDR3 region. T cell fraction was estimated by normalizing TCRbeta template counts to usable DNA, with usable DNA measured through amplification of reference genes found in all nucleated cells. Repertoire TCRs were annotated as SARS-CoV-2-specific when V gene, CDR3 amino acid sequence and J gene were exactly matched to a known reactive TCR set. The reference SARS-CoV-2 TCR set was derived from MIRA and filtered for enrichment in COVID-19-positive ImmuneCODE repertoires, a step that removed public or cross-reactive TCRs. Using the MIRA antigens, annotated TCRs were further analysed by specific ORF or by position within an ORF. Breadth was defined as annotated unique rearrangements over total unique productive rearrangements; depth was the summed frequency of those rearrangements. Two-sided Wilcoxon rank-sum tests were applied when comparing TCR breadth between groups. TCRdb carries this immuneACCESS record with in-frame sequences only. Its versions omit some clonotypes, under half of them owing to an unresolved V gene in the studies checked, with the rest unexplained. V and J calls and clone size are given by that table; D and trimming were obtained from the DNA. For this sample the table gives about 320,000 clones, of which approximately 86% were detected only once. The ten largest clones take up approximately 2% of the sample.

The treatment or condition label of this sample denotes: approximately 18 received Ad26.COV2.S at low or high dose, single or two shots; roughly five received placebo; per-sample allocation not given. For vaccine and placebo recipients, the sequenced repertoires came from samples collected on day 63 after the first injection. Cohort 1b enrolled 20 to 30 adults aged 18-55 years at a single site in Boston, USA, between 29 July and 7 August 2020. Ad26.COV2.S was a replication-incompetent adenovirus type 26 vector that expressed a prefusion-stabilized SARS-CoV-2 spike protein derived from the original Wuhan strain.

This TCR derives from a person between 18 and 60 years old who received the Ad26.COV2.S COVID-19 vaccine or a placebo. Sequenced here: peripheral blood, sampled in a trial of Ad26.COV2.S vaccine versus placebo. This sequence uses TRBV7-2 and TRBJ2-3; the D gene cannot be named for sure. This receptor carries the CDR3 CASSPSFTDTQYF. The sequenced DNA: TGTGCCAGCAGCCCCTCGTTCACAGATACGCAGTATTTT.